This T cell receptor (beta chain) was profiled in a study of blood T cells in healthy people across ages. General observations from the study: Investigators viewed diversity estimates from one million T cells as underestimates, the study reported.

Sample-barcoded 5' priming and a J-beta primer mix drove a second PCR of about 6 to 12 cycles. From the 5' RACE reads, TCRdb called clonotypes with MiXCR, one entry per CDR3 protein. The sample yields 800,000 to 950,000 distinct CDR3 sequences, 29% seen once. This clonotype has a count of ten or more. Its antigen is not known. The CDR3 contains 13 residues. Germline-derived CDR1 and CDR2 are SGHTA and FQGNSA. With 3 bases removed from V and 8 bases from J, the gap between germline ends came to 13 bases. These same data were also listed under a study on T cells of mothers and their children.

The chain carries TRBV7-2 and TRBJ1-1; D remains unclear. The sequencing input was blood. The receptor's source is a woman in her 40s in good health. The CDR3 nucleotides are TGTGCCAGCAGCTTCTTCGGGCCGCCCGAAGCTTTCTTT. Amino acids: CASSFFGPPEAFF.